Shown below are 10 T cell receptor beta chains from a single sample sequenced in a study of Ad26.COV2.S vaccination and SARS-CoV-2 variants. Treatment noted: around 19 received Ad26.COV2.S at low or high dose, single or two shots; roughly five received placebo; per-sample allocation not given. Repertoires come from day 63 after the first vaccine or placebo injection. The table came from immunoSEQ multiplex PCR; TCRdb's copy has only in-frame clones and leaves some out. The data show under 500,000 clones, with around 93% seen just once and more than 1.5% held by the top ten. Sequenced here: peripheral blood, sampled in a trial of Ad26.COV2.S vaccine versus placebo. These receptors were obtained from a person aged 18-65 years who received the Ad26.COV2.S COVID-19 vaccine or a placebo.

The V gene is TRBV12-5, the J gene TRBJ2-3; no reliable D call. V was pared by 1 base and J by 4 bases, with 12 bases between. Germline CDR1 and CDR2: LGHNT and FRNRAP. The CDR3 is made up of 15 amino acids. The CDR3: CASGLAYSGADTQYF. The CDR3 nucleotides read TGTGCTAGTGGTTTGGCCTACTCAGGTGCAGATACGCAGTATTTT.

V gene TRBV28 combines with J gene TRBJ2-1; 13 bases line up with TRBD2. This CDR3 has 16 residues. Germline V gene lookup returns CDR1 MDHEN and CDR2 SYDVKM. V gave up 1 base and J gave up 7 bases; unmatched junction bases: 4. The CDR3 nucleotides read TGTGCCAGCAGTTTATCCCCGGGACTAGCGGGGAATGAGCAGTTCTTC. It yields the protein CASSLSPGLAGNEQFF.

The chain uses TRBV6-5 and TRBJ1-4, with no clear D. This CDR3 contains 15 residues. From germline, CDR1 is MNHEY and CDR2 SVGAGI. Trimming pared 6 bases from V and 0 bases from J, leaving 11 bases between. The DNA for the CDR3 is TGTGCCAGCAGGGCCCATGAAGCAACTAATGAAAAACTGTTTTTT. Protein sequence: CASRAHEATNEKLFF.

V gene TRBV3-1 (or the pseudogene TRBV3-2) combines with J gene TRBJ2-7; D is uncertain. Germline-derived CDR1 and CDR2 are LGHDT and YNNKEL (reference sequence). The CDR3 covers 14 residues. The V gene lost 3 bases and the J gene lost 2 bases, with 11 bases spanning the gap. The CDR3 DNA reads TGTGCCAGCAGCCACCGGACCAGCACCTACGAGCAGTACTTC. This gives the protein CASSHRTSTYEQYF.

CDR3 coding DNA: TGTGCCAGCAGTTCGGGTAATCGACGGACTGAAGCTTTCTTT. This gives the protein CASSSGNRRTEAFF. This rearrangement joins TRBV28 to TRBJ1-1; D call uncertain. V lost 4 bases, J lost 5 bases, and 14 bases lay in between. Germline values: CDR1 MDHEN, CDR2 SYDVKM. The CDR3 consists of 14 residues.

The CDR3 DNA is TGTGCCAGTAGTTTTCGGCCCCCACCCATATCGGGCACAGATACGCAGTATTTT. Its translation: CASSFRPPPISGTDTQYF. The rearrangement links TRBV19 to TRBJ2-3; D remains unclear. Germline lookup yields CDR1 LNHDA and CDR2 SQIVND (reference sequence). There are 18 residues in the CDR3. The ends were cut back, 5 bases at V and 1 base at J, with 22 bases in the middle.

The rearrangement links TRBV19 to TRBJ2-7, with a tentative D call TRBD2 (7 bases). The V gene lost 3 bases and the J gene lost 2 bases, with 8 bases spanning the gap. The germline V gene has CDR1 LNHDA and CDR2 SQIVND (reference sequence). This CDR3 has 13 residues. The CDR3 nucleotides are TGTGCCAGTAGTATGGGGGGGCCCTACGAGCAGTACTTC. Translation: CASSMGGPYEQYF.

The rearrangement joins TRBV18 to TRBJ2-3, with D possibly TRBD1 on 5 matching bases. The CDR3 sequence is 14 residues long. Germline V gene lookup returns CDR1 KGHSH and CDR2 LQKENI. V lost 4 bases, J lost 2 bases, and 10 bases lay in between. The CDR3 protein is CASSLGAITDTQYF. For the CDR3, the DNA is TGTGCCAGCTCACTTGGGGCCATCACAGATACGCAGTATTTT.

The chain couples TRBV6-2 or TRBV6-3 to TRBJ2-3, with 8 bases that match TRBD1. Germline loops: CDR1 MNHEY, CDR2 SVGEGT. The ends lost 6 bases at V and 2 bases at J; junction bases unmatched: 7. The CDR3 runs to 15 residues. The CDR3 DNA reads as TGTGCCAGCAGCCCGCCGGGACAGGACACAGATACGCAGTATTTT. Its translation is CASSPPGQDTDTQYF.

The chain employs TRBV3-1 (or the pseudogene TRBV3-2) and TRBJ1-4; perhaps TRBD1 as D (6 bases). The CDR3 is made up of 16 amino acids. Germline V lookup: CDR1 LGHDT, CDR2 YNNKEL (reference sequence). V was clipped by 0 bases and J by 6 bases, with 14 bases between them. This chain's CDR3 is CASSQERGHVDEKLFF. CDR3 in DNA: TGTGCCAGCAGCCAAGAGCGGGGGCACGTAGATGAAAAACTGTTTTTT.